This TCR beta chain was recorded in a study of beta chain features in type 1 diabetes. Sequencing targeted expressed TCRB transcripts, as all isolated RNA had been reverse transcribed. TCRdb's table, derived via immunoSEQ multiplex PCR, lists solely in-frame clones and lacks some. This sample has about 350,000 clones, with about 20% found just once. This CDR3 is built from 15 residues. The V gene end was trimmed by 6 bases and the J gene end by 2 bases; junction bases not matched to a gene: 10. CDR1 SNHLY and CDR2 FYNNEI come from the germline V gene. Sequenced: naive CD4+ T cells from blood. The chain has TRBV2 and TRBJ2-7, with 7 bases aligning to TRBD1. This TCR came from a woman aged 18 to 35 in good health. The chain's CDR3 is CASRGTGTAAYEQYF. CDR3 bases: TGTGCCAGCAGGGGTACCGGGACAGCCGCCTACGAGCAGTACTTC.